This T cell receptor beta chain stems from a study of vaccination and CD4 T cells after COVID-19. Once obtained from cultured CD4+ T cells, the DNA was sequenced using the Oncomine TCR Beta short-read assay. MiXCR, applied by TCRdb to the PCR reads, yields one record per CDR3 protein. The sample has some 3,000 distinct CDR3 sequences, more than 20% seen once. The treatment here: approximately nine-day PBMC culture with coronavirus spike peptide pools or control peptides (ViraFEST assay). Researchers collected the unexposed donor's CD4+ T cells before the COVID-19 pandemic (2011-2018). Peptide pools at approximately 9.1 ug/ml and IL-2 at 8 to 10 IU/ml were added to cultures of some 1.9 million PBMCs per well. CDR3 length: 14 amino acids. Germline V gives CDR1 DFQATT, CDR2 SNEGSKA (reference sequence). V lost 6 bases to trimming and J lost 2 bases; unmatched junction nucleotides: 9. For this clonotype: Its antigen is not identified.

The study, taken as a whole, reports: Median SARS-CoV-2-reactive clonotype numbers went up from around 21 to 38, but not significantly.

The TCR sequence derives from a human donor in good health. The V and J genes are TRBV20-1 and TRBJ2-7; 8 nucleotides agree with TRBD1. The specimen sequenced was CD4+ T cells from blood, cultured in vitro. CDR3 protein: CSAARTGIPYEQYF. The CDR3 nucleotides are TGCAGTGCCGCTCGGACAGGGATCCCCTACGAGCAGTACTTC.